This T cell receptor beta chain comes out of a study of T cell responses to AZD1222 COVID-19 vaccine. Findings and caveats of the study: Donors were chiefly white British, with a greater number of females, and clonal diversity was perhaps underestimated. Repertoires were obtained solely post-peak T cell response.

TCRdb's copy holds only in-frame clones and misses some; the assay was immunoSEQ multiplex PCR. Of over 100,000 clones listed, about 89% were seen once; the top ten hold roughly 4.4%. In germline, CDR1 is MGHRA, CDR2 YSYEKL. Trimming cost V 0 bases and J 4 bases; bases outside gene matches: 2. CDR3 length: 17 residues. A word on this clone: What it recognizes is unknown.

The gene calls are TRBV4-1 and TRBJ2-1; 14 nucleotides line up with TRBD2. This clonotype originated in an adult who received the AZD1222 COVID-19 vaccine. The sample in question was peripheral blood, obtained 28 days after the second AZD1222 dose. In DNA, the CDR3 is TGCGCCAGCAGCCAAGACAGGACTAGCGGGGGGTACAATGAGCAGTTCTTC. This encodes CASSQDRTSGGYNEQFF.